The 29 T cell receptor beta chains given below trace back to one sample, sequenced in a study of cytomegalovirus exposure and HLA in healthy donors. Only in-frame clones appear in the TCRdb table, and some are missing; sequencing was by immunoSEQ multiplex PCR. The sample lists hundreds of thousands of clones; approximately 87% were seen once. Sequenced input: PBMCs. The receptors here all came from a man between 18 and 29 years old in good health and CMV-seronegative.

As for this clone: The same CDR3 arises from other DNA sequences in this sample as well. The CDR3 reads CASSPSSYEQYF. The CDR3 DNA follows: TGTGCCAGCAGTCCCAGCTCCTACGAGCAGTACTTC. The chain uses TRBV27 and TRBJ2-7, with D unresolved. Germline V gene data show CDR1 as MNHEY and CDR2 as SMNVEV (reference sequence). The ends were cut back, 5 bases at V and 0 bases at J, with 5 bases in the middle. The length of the CDR3 is 12 residues.

Only one count was recorded for this clone. This sequence joins TRBV5-5 and TRBJ2-1, with 9 nucleotides matching TRBD1. Unmatched junction bases numbered 5, after V lost 1 base and J lost 9 bases. The germline CDR1 and CDR2 sequences are SGHKS and YYEKEE (reference sequence). The CDR3 has 14 amino acids. The CDR3 spells CASSLPGQGVEQFF. As DNA, the CDR3 is TGTGCCAGCAGCTTGCCGGGACAGGGAGTTGAGCAGTTCTTC.

CDR3 nucleotide sequence: TGCAGTGCTCGTAGCACAGATACGCAGTATTTT. Translated: CSARSTDTQYF. The chain links TRBV20-1 to TRBJ2-3; D not resolved. Germline V lookup: CDR1 DFQATT, CDR2 SNEGSKA (reference sequence). CDR3 length: 11 residues. The V end lost 5 bases, the J end lost 0 bases, and 3 bases lay between the germline ends.

The chain recombines TRBV10-3 with TRBJ2-7; unclear D gene. V was shortened by 6 bases and J by 1 base, with 10 bases between the two germline ends. Germline CDR1 and CDR2: ENHRY and SYGVKD. The CDR3 covers 13 residues. CDR3 sequence: CAISGTVSYEQYF. For the CDR3, the DNA is TGTGCCATCAGCGGAACAGTATCCTACGAGCAGTACTTC.

The chain has TRBV6-5 and TRBJ2-3; 10 nucleotides agree with TRBD2. V trimming: 7 bases; J trimming: 3 bases; junction bases outside the gene matches: 4. The CDR3 has 14 amino acids. CDR1 is MNHEY, CDR2 SVGAGI, per germline. CDR3 residues: CASTVAGGTDTQYF. CDR3 nucleotides: TGTGCCAGCACTGTAGCGGGAGGAACAGATACGCAGTATTTT.

This sequence joins TRBV7-2 and TRBJ2-2; D is unclear. The CDR3 consists of 13 residues. Germline CDR1 reads SGHTA; CDR2 reads FQGNSA. The V end lost 6 bases, the J end lost 2 bases, and 7 bases lay between the germline ends. The CDR3 DNA is TGTGCCAGCAGTCTAGGAAACACCGGGGAGCTGTTTTTT. It yields the protein CASSLGNTGELFF.

The V call is TRBV6-5, the J call TRBJ2-7; a weak D match, TRBD1 (5 bases). Trimming stripped 6 bases from V and 5 bases from J, with 17 bases between. The V gene's germline CDR1 is MNHEY and CDR2 SVGAGI. The CDR3 totals 14 residues. The CDR3 spells CASSQGFGSDEQYF. The CDR3 region has the DNA TGTGCCAGCAGCCAGGGTTTTGGAAGCGACGAGCAGTACTTC.

Details on this clone: Other nucleotide sequences from this sample produce the same CDR3. The rearrangement uses TRBV27 and TRBJ2-7; D may be TRBD1 (6 bases). V lost 4 bases to trimming and J lost 1 base, with 8 bases between them. The CDR3 has 13 residues. CDR1 is MNHEY, CDR2 SMNVEV, per germline (reference sequence). CDR3 nucleotides: TGTGCCAGCAGTTCCAGGGGATCCTACGAGCAGTACTTC. The encoded protein is CASSSRGSYEQYF.

This clone has a handful of counts. The chain recombines TRBV6-6 with TRBJ2-7; D not certain. This CDR3 has 11 residues. Trimming cost V 4 bases and J 5 bases, with 6 bases left between them. Germline-derived CDR1 and CDR2 are MNHNY and SVGAGI (reference sequence). CDR3 DNA sequence: TGTGCCAGCAGTTCCAGGAACGAGCAGTACTTC. It yields the protein CASSSRNEQYF.

This clone occurred a few times. The rearrangement joins TRBV5-1 to TRBJ1-1, with D possibly TRBD1 on 6 matching bases. Germline assignment: CDR1 SGHRS and CDR2 YFSETQ. The V end was cut by 3 bases, the J end by 4 bases, with 13 bases between. The CDR3 has 14 residues. CDR3 nucleotide sequence: TGCGCCAGCAGCTGGGGGGGCGAGGGCACTGAAGCTTTCTTT. Translation: CASSWGGEGTEAFF.

The chain is built from TRBV6-6 and TRBJ2-2, with 9 bases matching TRBD2. V lost 6 bases to trimming and J lost 7 bases; unmatched junction nucleotides: 6. This CDR3 contains 14 residues. Germline V CDR1 and CDR2: MNHNY, SVGAGI (reference sequence). The CDR3 sequence is CASSPAGGGGELFF. For the CDR3, the DNA is TGTGCCAGCAGCCCCGCGGGGGGGGGCGGGGAGCTGTTTTTT.

Written as DNA, the CDR3 is TGCGCCAGCAGCCACGGGACAAACGGCTACACCTTC. The encoded protein is CASSHGTNGYTF. The chain has TRBV5-1 and TRBJ1-2, with D maybe TRBD1 (6 bases). The CDR3 consists of 12 residues. Germline V gene data show CDR1 as SGHRS and CDR2 as YFSETQ. Trimming removed 4 bases at V and 8 bases at J, with 12 bases between. The entire variable domain, with the rest obtained from reference TRBV5-1 and TRBJ1-2, is as follows: KAGVTQTPRYLIKTRGQQVTLSCSPISGHRSVSWYQQTPGQGLQFLFEYFSETQRNKGNFPGRFSGRQFSNSRSEMNVSTLELGDSALYLCASSHGTNGYTFGSGTRLTVV.

The CDR3 protein is CASSSGQETHYTF. The CDR3 nucleotides are TGTGCCAGCAGCTCGGGACAGGAGACTCACTACACCTTC. The V and J genes are TRBV5-4 and TRBJ1-2, with 8 bases lining up with TRBD1. Germline V gives CDR1 SGHNT, CDR2 YYREEE (reference sequence). The CDR3 extends over 13 amino acids. V shed 3 bases, J shed 10 bases, and the junction held 8 bases outside the gene matches.

This chain joins TRBV28 and TRBJ2-2; unclear D gene. Trimming removed 10 bases at V and 0 bases at J, with 3 bases between. Germline CDR1 and CDR2: MDHEN and SYDVKM. The CDR3 is made up of 11 amino acids. The CDR3 sequence: CATSNTGELFF. The CDR3 nucleotides read TGTGCCACCTCGAACACCGGGGAGCTGTTTTTT.

V gene TRBV11-2 combines with J gene TRBJ2-5; possibly TRBD1 for D (5 bases). This CDR3 has 15 residues. Trimming pared 2 bases from V and 5 bases from J, leaving 15 bases between. CDR1 and CDR2 from the germline V gene are SGHAT and FQNNGV. The CDR3 loop reads CASSLSDGHPETQYF. The CDR3 DNA reads TGTGCCAGCAGCTTATCGGACGGACATCCGGAGACCCAGTACTTC.

The gene calls are TRBV7-9 and TRBJ1-1; D is uncertain. Germline CDR1 and CDR2: SEHNR and FQNEAQ (reference sequence). The V end was cut by 1 base, the J end by 3 bases, with 15 bases between. The CDR3 is 16 residues long. Written as DNA, the CDR3 is TGTGCCAGCAGCTTAGGTTCCGGGTCCTACGACACTGAAGCTTTCTTT. Protein product: CASSLGSGSYDTEAFF. The full variable domain, completed using reference TRBV7-9 and TRBJ1-1, is DTGVSQNPRHKITKRGQNVTFRCDPISEHNRLYWYRQTLGQGPEFLTYFQNEAQLEKSRLLSDRFSAERPKGSFSTLEIQRTEQGDSAMYLCASSLGSGSYDTEAFFGQGTRLTVV.

The chain combines TRBV6-1 with TRBJ2-7, with D maybe TRBD1 (5 bases). This CDR3 is built from 12 residues. V was cut by 7 bases and J by 3 bases, with 10 bases left in between. The germline CDR1 and CDR2 sequences are MNHNS and SASEGT. The CDR3: CASTIDSYEQYF. The CDR3 region has the DNA TGTGCCAGCACTATAGACAGCTACGAGCAGTACTTC.

The J gene is TRBJ1-1, the V gene TRBV11-3; D might be TRBD1 (6 bases). The CDR3 is made up of 12 amino acids. The V and J ends lost 6 bases and 7 bases respectively, with 12 bases between them. Germline V lookup: CDR1 SGHNT, CDR2 YENEEA. The CDR3 nucleotides are TGTGCCAGCAGTAGCTTCAGGGGTGAAGCTTTCTTT. Its protein product is CASSSFRGEAFF. The full variable domain, rest sourced from reference TRBV11-3 and TRBJ1-1, is EAGVVQSPRYKIIEKKQPVAFWCNPISGHNTLYWYLQNLGQGPELLIRYENEEAVDDSQLPKDRFSAERLKGVDSTLKIQPAELGDSAVYLCASSSFRGEAFFGQGTRLTVV.

The CDR3 here is CASSYTGRGAEAFF. Here the CDR3 DNA reads TGTGCCAGCAGTTACACGGGCCGGGGGGCTGAAGCTTTCTTT. J is TRBJ1-1 and V is TRBV6-5, with TRBD1 as a possible D gene (5 bases). Trimming removed 2 bases at V and 6 bases at J, with 13 bases between. Germline CDR1 is MNHEY and CDR2 is SVGAGI. This CDR3 contains 14 residues.

The CDR3, as DNA: TGCGCCAGCAGCCAAGAAGGGCCTGGGACTAGCGGGAGGTTCTTC. Its translation: CASSQEGPGTSGRFF. V gene TRBV4-3 combines with J gene TRBJ2-1; the match to TRBD2 covers 14 bases. Germline V lookup: CDR1 LGHNA, CDR2 YSLEER. Trimming removed 0 bases from V and 15 bases from J; junction bases left unmatched: 7. CDR3 length: 15 residues.

The chain has TRBV5-5 and TRBJ1-1; D unresolved. CDR3 length: 15 amino acids. Germline V gene data show CDR1 as SGHKS and CDR2 as YYEKEE (reference sequence). The germline V and J ends were trimmed by 1 base and 3 bases, with 13 bases remaining between them. The CDR3, as DNA: TGTGCCAGCAGCTTGAGGGTGAGCGGCGACACTGAAGCTTTCTTT. Protein: CASSLRVSGDTEAFF.

The chain combines TRBV27 with TRBJ1-1; 10 bases are shared with TRBD1. Losses at the gene ends were 4 bases for V and 3 bases for J; bases not matched to a gene: 11. The germline gives CDR1 MNHEY, CDR2 SMNVEV (reference sequence). The CDR3 length is 17 residues. This CDR3 is CASSSKAPDRGDTEAFF. CDR3 in DNA: TGTGCCAGCAGTTCCAAGGCCCCGGACAGGGGGGACACTGAAGCTTTCTTT.

The chain uses TRBV5-1 and TRBJ2-1, with D possibly matching TRBD1 (6 bases). The V gene lost 0 bases and the J gene lost 0 bases, with 7 bases spanning the gap. This CDR3 is built from 15 residues. CDR1 is SGHRS, CDR2 YFSETQ, per germline. The CDR3 here is CASSLEGGSYNEQFF. The CDR3 DNA follows: TGCGCCAGCAGCTTGGAAGGGGGCTCCTACAATGAGCAGTTCTTC. Full variable domain (missing parts from reference TRBV5-1 and TRBJ2-1): KAGVTQTPRYLIKTRGQQVTLSCSPISGHRSVSWYQQTPGQGLQFLFEYFSETQRNKGNFPGRFSGRQFSNSRSEMNVSTLELGDSALYLCASSLEGGSYNEQFFGPGTRLTVL.

The chain couples TRBV28 to TRBJ2-7; 7 positions agree with TRBD1. Germline CDR1 is MDHEN and CDR2 is SYDVKM. V gave up 6 bases and J gave up 2 bases; unmatched junction bases: 7. The CDR3 loop spans 14 amino acids. CDR3 in DNA: TGTGCCAGCAGCCCGACAGGGATTCCCTACGAGCAGTACTTC. Encoded protein: CASSPTGIPYEQYF.

J is TRBJ1-1 and V is TRBV11-2, with D possibly being TRBD1 (5 bases). Trimming took 4 bases from V and 2 from J, leaving 14 bases between them. The CDR3 totals 15 residues. Germline values: CDR1 SGHAT, CDR2 FQNNGV. CDR3 loop: CASSWGRGSNTEAFF. CDR3 bases: TGTGCCAGCAGCTGGGGGAGGGGCTCCAACACTGAAGCTTTCTTT. Full variable domain (outside the CDR3, taken from reference TRBV11-2 and TRBJ1-1): EAGVAQSPRYKIIEKRQSVAFWCNPISGHATLYWYQQILGQGPKLLIQFQNNGVVDDSQLPKDRFSAERLKGVDSTLKIQPAKLEDSAVYLCASSWGRGSNTEAFFGQGTRLTVV.

V and J are TRBV28 and TRBJ1-2; D unclear. V lost 3 bases, J lost 5 bases, and 10 bases lay in between. The germline V gene has CDR1 MDHEN and CDR2 SYDVKM. The CDR3 runs to 13 residues. DNA of the CDR3: TGTGCCAGCAGTTTTGGCCGGGAGTATGGCTACACCTTC. Translation gives CASSFGREYGYTF.

V gene TRBV19 combines with J gene TRBJ2-2; 7 bases map to TRBD1. This CDR3 spans 17 amino acids. CDR1 and CDR2 from the germline V gene are LNHDA and SQIVND (reference sequence). V was pared by 4 bases and J by 0 bases, with 8 bases of the junction left unmatched. For the CDR3, the DNA is TGTGCCAGTAGTACCTCCCGGGGACAGACGAACACCGGGGAGCTGTTTTTT. It specifies CASSTSRGQTNTGELFF.

The rearrangement links TRBV7-9 to TRBJ2-1; 10 bases map to TRBD2. The CDR3 has 16 amino acids. After removal of 2 bases from V and 6 bases from J, the junction contained 7 bases not matched to a gene. The germline V gene has CDR1 SEHNR and CDR2 FQNEAQ (reference sequence). The CDR3 sequence: CASSLSGRLAGNEQFF. The CDR3 bases are TGTGCCAGCAGCTTATCCGGAAGACTAGCGGGCAATGAGCAGTTCTTC.

The J gene is TRBJ1-2, the V gene TRBV29-1; 8 positions agree with TRBD1. Germline trimming cut 6 bases from V and 4 bases from J; bases unmatched to any gene: 7. This CDR3 has 13 amino acids. Germline values: CDR1 SQVTM, CDR2 ANQGSEA. The CDR3, as DNA: TGCAGCGTCCGACAGGGGATGAGCTATGGCTACACCTTC. Translated, it gives CSVRQGMSYGYTF.